This entry lists 24 T cell receptor beta chains sequenced from one sample in a study of graft-versus-host responses after intestinal transplantation. To release intraepithelial and lamina propria lymphocytes, the graft tissue was processed. Generated by immunoSEQ multiplex PCR, the TCRdb table keeps only in-frame clones and is missing some. This table holds about 20,000 clones, around three quarters found once. The sample here was ileum tissue, taken 12 days after intestinal transplant. These receptor sequences come from a human patient who received an intestinal transplant, so some T cells may come from the graft donor.

The V and J genes are TRBV19 and TRBJ2-1; 14 positions match TRBD2. The CDR3 covers 18 residues. Losses at the gene ends were 3 bases for V and 12 bases for J; bases not matched to a gene: 16. Germline CDR1 LNHDA, CDR2 SQIVND (reference sequence). CDR3 region: CASSMTSGGAFPIVGQFF. The CDR3 bases are TGTGCCAGTAGTATGACTAGCGGGGGGGCATTTCCCATCGTTGGGCAGTTCTTC.

The chain combines TRBV9 with TRBJ2-3; TRBD1 agrees at 9 bases. CDR3 length equals 14 residues. V trimming: 4 bases; J trimming: 5 bases; junction bases outside the gene matches: 5. Germline V lookup: CDR1 SGDLS, CDR2 YYNGEE. CDR3 sequence: CASSKQGAKDTQYF. The DNA for the CDR3 is TGTGCCAGCAGCAAACAGGGGGCTAAAGATACGCAGTATTTT.

This clone was seen just once. The J gene is TRBJ2-4, the V gene TRBV28, with a tentative D call TRBD1 (8 bases). There are 14 residues in the CDR3. V lost 2 bases and J 8 bases, leaving 13 bases between the germline ends. Germline V lookup: CDR1 MDHEN, CDR2 SYDVKM. CDR3 in amino acids: CASSLTQGGDIQYF. CDR3 coding DNA: TGTGCCAGCAGTTTAACACAGGGGGGGGACATTCAGTACTTC. The complete variable domain, with remaining parts taken from reference TRBV28 and TRBJ2-4, reads DVKVTQSSRYLVKRTGEKVFLECVQDMDHENMFWYRQDPGLGLRLIYFSYDVKMKEKGDIPEGYSVSREKKERFSLILESASTNQTSMYLCASSLTQGGDIQYFGAGTRLSVL.

J is TRBJ1-3 and V is TRBV7-9, with 8 bases identical to TRBD1. V dropped 2 bases and J dropped 4; count of bases not matched to a gene: 7. In germline, CDR1 is SEHNR, CDR2 FQNEAQ (reference sequence). This CDR3 spans 16 amino acids. The CDR3 loop is CASSLPGTGLGNTIYF. DNA of the CDR3: TGTGCCAGCAGCTTACCCGGGACAGGTCTGGGAAACACCATATATTTT. Full variable domain (rest looked up from reference TRBV7-9 and TRBJ1-3): DTGVSQNPRHKITKRGQNVTFRCDPISEHNRLYWYRQTLGQGPEFLTYFQNEAQLEKSRLLSDRFSAERPKGSFSTLEIQRTEQGDSAMYLCASSLPGTGLGNTIYFGEGSWLTVV.

The J gene is TRBJ2-3, the V gene TRBV5-8, with D uncertain. Germline CDR1 SGHTS, CDR2 YDEGEE. The ends were cut back, 4 bases at V and 5 bases at J, with 8 bases in the middle. This CDR3 is 12 amino acids long. The CDR3 loop is CASSGVVDTQYF. CDR3 sequence (DNA): TGTGCCAGCAGCGGAGTGGTAGATACGCAGTATTTT.

CDR3 sequence reads: CAVPPGQETDTQYF. The DNA of the CDR3 is TGTGCCGTACCTCCGGGACAAGAAACAGATACGCAGTATTTT. V usage is TRBV6-1 and J usage is TRBJ2-3, with D perhaps TRBD1 (6 bases). The CDR3 totals 14 residues. Trimming took 11 bases from V and 3 from J, leaving 18 bases between them. Germline CDR1 is MNHNS and CDR2 is SASEGT.

In this sample, this clone turned up a few times. The chain uses TRBV5-1 and TRBJ1-1; unclear D gene. V was pared by 5 bases and J by 5 bases, with 19 bases between. Per the germline V gene, CDR1 is SGHRS and CDR2 is YFSETQ. The CDR3 consists of 15 residues. CDR3 residues: CASRVGLLSNTEAFF. CDR3 nucleotide sequence: TGCGCCAGCAGAGTTGGGCTACTCTCGAATACTGAAGCTTTCTTT.

The gene calls are TRBV16 and TRBJ2-7; 9 bases map to TRBD2. The junction had 8 bases not matched to a gene; V was cut back by 4 bases and J by 7 bases. The CDR3 totals 14 residues. Germline V CDR1 and CDR2: KGHSY, FQNENV. This CDR3 is CASSPGTSMSEQYF. CDR3 coding DNA: TGTGCCAGCAGCCCCGGGACTAGCATGAGTGAGCAGTACTTC.

V and J are TRBV5-8 and TRBJ1-2; weak D call: TRBD1 (6 bases). CDR3 length: 16 amino acids. Trimming cost V 4 bases and J 1 base, with 17 bases left between them. CDR1 SGHTS and CDR2 YDEGEE come from the germline V gene. The CDR3 region has the DNA TGTGCCAGCAGCATGCCAGCCAGGGGAATTAACTATGGCTACACCTTC. It translates to CASSMPARGINYGYTF. The variable domain in full, with the rest retrieved from reference TRBV5-8 and TRBJ1-2, is EAGVTQSPTHLIKTRGQQATLRCSPISGHTSVYWYQQALGLGLQFLLWYDEGEERNRGNFPPRFSGRQFPNYSSELNVNALELEDSALYLCASSMPARGINYGYTFGSGTRLTVV.

The V and J genes are TRBV10-3 and TRBJ1-2, with D possibly being TRBD1 (6 bases). Germline-derived CDR1 and CDR2 are ENHRY and SYGVKD. The V and J ends lost 3 bases and 8 bases respectively, with 19 bases between them. The CDR3 covers 15 residues. The CDR3 DNA sequence: TGTGCCATCAGTGAACGACACCCCCTAAGGGGGGGCTACACCTTC. Translation gives CAISERHPLRGGYTF.

The chain carries TRBV9 and TRBJ2-3; perhaps TRBD2 as D (5 bases). V was trimmed by 4 bases and J by 1 base, leaving 16 bases between them. Germline CDR1 reads SGDLS; CDR2 reads YYNGEE. CDR3 length: 16 amino acids. DNA for the CDR3: TGTGCCAGCAGCCCTGGGCTGGAGGAGGGCACAGATACGCAGTATTTT. This codes for CASSPGLEEGTDTQYF.

This chain links TRBV6-5 with TRBJ1-1; D is possibly TRBD1 (6 bases). In germline, CDR1 is MNHEY, CDR2 SVGAGI. Trimming pared 2 bases from V and 4 bases from J, leaving 8 bases between. This CDR3 has 13 amino acids. CDR3 residues: CASSYRGGTEAFF. In nucleotides, the CDR3 is TGTGCCAGCAGTTACAGAGGGGGCACTGAAGCTTTCTTT.

The V call is TRBV19, the J call TRBJ2-1; D might be TRBD2 (7 bases). Germline lookup yields CDR1 LNHDA and CDR2 SQIVND (reference sequence). Trimming took off 7 bases at V and 7 bases at J, with 17 bases between the two ends. There are 14 residues in the CDR3. DNA for the CDR3: TGTGCCAGTACCTTAGGGGGGGGTTGGAATGAGCAGTTCTTC. Translation: CASTLGGGWNEQFF.

This clone was seen more than once but under ten times. The chain employs TRBV11-2 and TRBJ2-3; a weak D match, TRBD1 (5 bases). CDR1 and CDR2 (germline): SGHAT, FQNNGV. Trimming took 6 bases from V and 1 from J, leaving 5 bases between them. The CDR3 is 12 amino acids. For the CDR3, the DNA is TGTGCCAGCAGAGGGGGCACAGATACGCAGTATTTT. This gives the protein CASRGGTDTQYF.

This clone was seen only a few times. This specimen includes other DNA sequences encoding the same CDR3. J is TRBJ1-2 and V is TRBV29-1; 11 bases are shared with TRBD1. V shed 6 bases and J 5 bases; nucleotides not matched to a gene: 2. The germline V gene encodes CDR1 SQVTM and CDR2 ANQGSEA. The length of the CDR3 is 12 residues. DNA of the CDR3: TGCAGCGTCGGGACAGGGGGTTATGGCTACACCTTC. Its protein product is CSVGTGGYGYTF.

This chain links TRBV10-2 with TRBJ1-4; the match to TRBD1 covers 7 bases. Germline values: CDR1 WSHSY, CDR2 SAAADI. CDR3 length: 14 residues. With 6 bases clipped from V and 7 bases from J, the junction kept 8 bases outside the gene matches. In nucleotides, the CDR3 is TGCGCCAGCAGGGATACAGGGGACTCTGAAAAACTGTTTTTT. Amino acid sequence: CASRDTGDSEKLFF.

The chain joins TRBV7-9 to TRBJ2-7; D remains ambiguous. The CDR3 spans 12 residues. Trimming left V 5 bases short and J 5 bases short, with 10 bases between. Per the germline V gene, CDR1 is SEHNR and CDR2 is FQNEAQ (reference sequence). CDR3 in DNA: TGTGCCAGCAGCCCACCGCAGAACGAGCAGTACTTC. This encodes CASSPPQNEQYF.

J is TRBJ2-7 and V is TRBV19, with 11 bases aligning to TRBD1. The CDR3 loop spans 14 amino acids. V shed 5 bases, J shed 3 bases, and the junction held 3 bases outside the gene matches. Germline V gene sequence: CDR1 LNHDA, CDR2 SQIVND (reference sequence). The CDR3 loop reads CASSWGQGDYEQYF. Here the CDR3 DNA reads TGTGCCAGTAGTTGGGGACAGGGGGACTACGAGCAGTACTTC.

Points on this clone: One end of the junction varies from germline; a read error may be responsible. For the CDR3, the DNA is TGTGCTAGCAGCTCGAACAGGGGCGTTGAGCAGTTCTTC. Protein product: CASSSNRGVEQFF. The V and J genes are TRBV7-7 and TRBJ2-1; 7 bases fit TRBD1. This CDR3 has 13 residues. The germline V gene encodes CDR1 SSHAT and CDR2 FNYEAQ (reference sequence).

This sequence joins TRBV19 and TRBJ2-4, with D uncertain. Germline loops: CDR1 LNHDA, CDR2 SQIVND (reference sequence). V lost 4 bases and J lost 0, with 10 bases in between. The CDR3 is 15 amino acids. In DNA form, the CDR3 reads TGTGCCAGTAGTAGTCCCCCCTTAGCCAAAAACATTCAGTACTTC. It translates to CASSSPPLAKNIQYF. Full variable domain (rest looked up from reference TRBV19 and TRBJ2-4): DGGITQSPKYLFRKEGQNVTLSCEQNLNHDAMYWYRQDPGQGLRLIYYSQIVNDFQKGDIAEGYSVSREKKESFPLTVTSAQKNPTAFYLCASSSPPLAKNIQYFGAGTRLSVL.

A note on this clone: The junction does not match germline at one end; this may be a read error. The chain links TRBV7-7 to TRBJ2-5; 9 positions agree with TRBD2. From germline, CDR1 is SSHAT and CDR2 FNYEAQ (reference sequence). The CDR3 is 15 residues long. For the CDR3, the DNA is TGTGCTAGCAGCGCCCGGACTAGCGCGAGGGAGACCCAGTACTTC. Protein: CASSARTSARETQYF. The complete variable domain, with remaining parts taken from reference TRBV7-7 and TRBJ2-5, reads GAGVSQSPRYKVTKRGQDVTLRCDPISSHATLYWYQQALGQGPEFLTYFNYEAQPDKSGLPSDRFSAERPEGSISTLTIQRTEQRDSAMYRCASSARTSARETQYFGPGTRLLVL.

J is TRBJ2-3 and V is TRBV13; 7 bases are a match to TRBD2. There are 15 residues in the CDR3. CDR1 and CDR2 (germline): PRHDT, FYEKMQ (reference sequence). With 3 bases clipped from V and 6 bases from J, the junction kept 9 bases outside the gene matches. Here the CDR3 DNA reads TGTGCCAGCAGCTTTCGGGGGGAAGGGAGGGATACGCAGTATTTT. Translated, it gives CASSFRGEGRDTQYF.

The CDR3 coding sequence is TGTGCCAGCAGTCCCCTGGCGGGAGTCGGGGAGACCCAGTACTTC. It translates to CASSPLAGVGETQYF. The chain is built from TRBV2 and TRBJ2-5, with TRBD2 matching 7 bases. Germline-derived CDR1 and CDR2 are SNHLY and FYNNEI. V was pared by 5 bases and J by 5 bases, with 11 bases of the junction left unmatched. The CDR3 length is 15 residues.

The chain recombines TRBV5-1 with TRBJ2-1, with a weak D call TRBD1 (5 bases). CDR3 length: 14 residues. Per germline, CDR1 SGHRS and CDR2 YFSETQ. V was trimmed by 0 bases and J by 6 bases, leaving 10 bases between them. CDR3 region: CASSLATGSNEQFF. The CDR3 DNA is TGCGCCAGCAGCTTGGCAACAGGAAGCAATGAGCAGTTCTTC.